Below, one T cell receptor (beta chain) is given with its context. Its antigen is currently unknown. These data originate in a study of cytotoxic CD8 clonotypes in ibrutinib-treated CLL. On the study more broadly: Partial responders about 25, complete 2; about twelve progressed and some 14 stayed in remission by median 68 months. With a range of 6 to 36, the median treatment time before response samples were taken was roughly 12 months. Study observations and caveats: At baseline, clonality was higher than in age-matched healthy donors and correlated with CD8+ counts.

Generated by immunoSEQ multiplex PCR, the TCRdb table keeps only in-frame clones and is missing some. The sample consists of approximately 200,000 clones, approximately 72% of them appearing once. Trimming removed 7 bases at V and 7 bases at J, with 11 bases between. The CDR3 has 11 amino acids. Germline lookup yields CDR1 MNHNS and CDR2 SASEGT. The clonotype originates from a human donor with chronic lymphocytic leukemia. Sequenced here: PBMCs, sampled after 24 months of ibrutinib treatment. The chain links TRBV6-1 to TRBJ2-7, with D perhaps matching TRBD2 (6 bases). As DNA, the CDR3 is TGTGCCAGCAACTGGGGGGTTGAGCAGTACTTC. This encodes CASNWGVEQYF.